One and the same sample provided the 12 T cell receptor beta chains below, sequenced in a study of vaccination and CD4 T cells after COVID-19. The Oncomine TCR Beta short-read assay generated sequence data from the DNA of cultured CD4+ T cells. TCRdb used MiXCR to reprocess the PCR reads, holding one entry per CDR3 protein. Here the sample spans about 13,000 distinct CDR3 sequences, roughly 79% being singletons. Their cognate antigens are unknown. Noted treatment: approximately 10-day PBMC culture with coronavirus spike peptide pools or control peptides (ViraFEST assay). The material sequenced was CD4+ T cells from blood, cultured in vitro. All receptors come from a human donor who had recovered from COVID-19.

V is TRBV5-4 and J is TRBJ2-2; D unresolved. Per the germline V gene, CDR1 is SGHNT and CDR2 is YYREEE (reference sequence). The CDR3 spans 18 residues. Trimming took off 0 bases at V and 5 bases at J, with 20 bases between the two ends. The CDR3 DNA reads as TGTGCCAGCAGCTTGGGTGGCAGTGGCGTCTCGGGTACCGGGGAGCTGTTTTTT. Residues: CASSLGGSGVSGTGELFF.

A note on this clonotype: An end of the junction differs from the germline gene, which may be a read error. The rearrangement links TRBV20-1 to TRBJ2-4; the match to TRBD2 covers 8 bases. This CDR3 contains 12 residues. CDR1 is DFQATT and CDR2 is SNEGSKA in the germline V gene (reference sequence). The CDR3 sequence is CSARDAGLVLVF. CDR3 nucleotides: TGCAGTGCTAGAGATGCGGGACTAGTTTTAGTCTTC.

V gene TRBV19 combines with J gene TRBJ1-5, with D unclear. CDR3 length: 15 amino acids. CDR1 and CDR2 (germline): LNHDA, SQIVND (reference sequence). Trimming left V 3 bases short and J 2 bases short, with 11 bases between. CDR3 bases: TGTGCCAGTAGTATGATAGGGAAAGGCAATCAGCCCCAGCATTTT. This sequence encodes CASSMIGKGNQPQHF.

This chain links TRBV20-1 with TRBJ1-2; D unresolved. The ends were cut back, 1 base at V and 7 bases at J, with 13 bases in the middle. The CDR3 is 13 residues long. The germline V gene encodes CDR1 DFQATT and CDR2 SNEGSKA (reference sequence). The CDR3 nucleotides read TGCAGTGCTAGAGGTCCGTACGGGCGTGGCTACACCTTC. This gives the protein CSARGPYGRGYTF.

This clonotype has only one observation. This chain joins TRBV6-5 and TRBJ1-2; 9 bases are shared with TRBD1. V gave up 2 bases and J gave up 6 bases; unmatched junction bases: 7. CDR3 length: 15 residues. The germline V gene encodes CDR1 MNHEY and CDR2 SVGAGI. The CDR3 sequence: CASSYGTGGRDGYTF. CDR3 nucleotides: TGTGCCAGCAGTTACGGCACAGGGGGCAGGGATGGCTACACCTTC.

The V gene is TRBV28, the J gene TRBJ1-3, with D unclear. Trimming pared 8 bases from V and 4 bases from J, leaving 6 bases between. The CDR3 runs 11 residues. Germline CDR1 and CDR2: MDHEN and SYDVKM. The CDR3 nucleotides read TGTGCCAGCGGGGAGGGAAACACCATATATTTT. Translating gives CASGEGNTIYF.

This clonotype has a single count. The chain couples TRBV5-8 to TRBJ1-2, with a possible D match to TRBD1 (6 bases). In germline, CDR1 is SGHTS, CDR2 YDEGEE. Trimming cost V 4 bases and J 4 bases, with 14 bases left between them. The CDR3 is made up of 14 amino acids. This CDR3 reads CASSRNRVIYGYTF. CDR3 sequence (DNA): TGTGCCAGCAGCCGCAACAGGGTTATCTATGGCTACACCTTC.

The V and J genes are TRBV21-1 and TRBJ1-5; the table assigns TRBD1, which was not confirmed against the DNA. TRBV21-1 is recorded as a pseudogene. The CDR3 consists of 11 residues. The DNA for the CDR3 is TGTGCCAGCAGCTCCCAGGGACCCGATCATTTT. Amino acids: CASSSQGPDHF.

The chain links TRBV28 to TRBJ2-7, with 7 bases lining up with TRBD1. The CDR3 loop spans 15 amino acids. With 4 bases clipped from V and 5 bases from J, the junction kept 11 bases outside the gene matches. The V gene's germline CDR1 is MDHEN and CDR2 SYDVKM. CDR3 sequence: CASSSTGTARNEQYF. CDR3 DNA sequence: TGTGCCAGCAGTTCTACCGGGACAGCTAGAAACGAGCAGTACTTC.

The rearrangement joins TRBV20-1 to TRBJ1-2; the D gene is possibly TRBD1 (6 bases). Germline-derived CDR1 and CDR2 are DFQATT and SNEGSKA (reference sequence). The CDR3 contains 13 residues. V lost 2 bases and J 8 bases, leaving 15 bases between the germline ends. For the CDR3, the DNA is TGCAGTGCTAGAAAGGACAGTGGATCCGGCTACACCTTC. Residues: CSARKDSGSGYTF.

This rearrangement joins TRBV6-1 to TRBJ2-6, with 7 bases lining up with TRBD1. Germline V gene lookup returns CDR1 MNHNS and CDR2 SASEGT. With V trimmed by 11 bases and J by 0 bases, 7 bases remained unmatched. This CDR3 has 15 residues. Here the CDR3 reads CAARTGSSGANVLTF. In nucleotides, the CDR3 is TGTGCCGCCCGGACAGGCAGCTCTGGGGCCAACGTCCTGACTTTC.

This chain links TRBV10-1 with TRBJ1-2; 7 bases are shared with TRBD1. In germline, CDR1 is WNHNN, CDR2 SYGVQD (reference sequence). Losses at the gene ends were 3 bases for V and 4 bases for J; bases not matched to a gene: 2. This CDR3 has 13 amino acids. CDR3 region: CASSEDRAYGYTF. For the CDR3, the DNA is TGCGCCAGCAGTGAAGACAGGGCCTATGGCTACACCTTC.